This paragraph reports one T cell receptor beta chain. Enrollees, about 18 to 90 years old, lived in approximately 24 US areas. The sample is drawn from a study of blood T cell repertoires in COVID-19. Study information: Specimens from acute and convalescent COVID-19 originated in the United States, Italy and Spain. Sources were T cells, B-cell-depleted T cells, or PBMCs; the material itself was cDNA or gDNA.

Trimming removed 0 bases from V and 4 bases from J, with 11 bases in between. CDR3 size: 15 residues. CDR1 SGDLS and CDR2 YYNGEE come from the germline V gene. Libraries were prepared by immunoSEQ multiplex PCR; TCRdb keeps only in-frame clonotypes and omits some of them. The sample includes 150,000 to 200,000 clones, 65% to 90% of them seen just once. The sequence was obtained from a woman aged 55 to 70 with acute COVID-19. Material for sequencing was PBMCs or T cells enriched from blood (not recorded which). The chain links TRBV9 to TRBJ2-1, with D possibly matching TRBD1 (6 bases). CDR3 amino acids: CASSVDQGPYNEQFF. CDR3 nucleotide sequence: TGTGCCAGCAGCGTAGACCAGGGGCCTTACAATGAGCAGTTCTTC.